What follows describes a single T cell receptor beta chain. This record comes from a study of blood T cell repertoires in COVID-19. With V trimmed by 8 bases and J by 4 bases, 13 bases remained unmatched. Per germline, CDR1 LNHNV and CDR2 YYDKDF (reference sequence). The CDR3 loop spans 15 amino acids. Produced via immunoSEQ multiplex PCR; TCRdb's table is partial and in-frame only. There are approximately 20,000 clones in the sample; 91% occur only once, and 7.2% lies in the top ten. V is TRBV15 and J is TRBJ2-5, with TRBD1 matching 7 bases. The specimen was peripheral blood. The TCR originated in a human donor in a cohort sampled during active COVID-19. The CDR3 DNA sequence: TGTGCCACCGCCCCCCGACAGGGTCGTCCAGAGACCCAGTACTTC. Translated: CATAPRQGRPETQYF. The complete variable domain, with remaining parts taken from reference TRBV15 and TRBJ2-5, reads DAMVIQNPRYQVTQFGKPVTLSCSQTLNHNVMYWYQQKSSQAPKLLFHYYDKDFNNEADTPDNFQSRRPNTSFCFLDIRSPGLGDTAMYLCATAPRQGRPETQYFGPGTRLLVL.